These T cell receptor beta chains were read from a single sample in a study of cytomegalovirus exposure and HLA in healthy donors. Using immunoSEQ multiplex PCR, the repertoire was profiled, and TCRdb retains in-frame clones only, with some absent. The table shows approximately 90,000 clones, with roughly three quarters occurring only once. The sample consisted of PBMCs. These receptors were taken from a woman in her thirties or forties in good health and CMV-seronegative. The CDR3 runs from the conserved cysteine through the conserved F or W.

v_gene	j_gene	len	CDR3aa
TRBV19	TRBJ1-1	16	CASSDQQGFMNTEAFF
TRBV7-7	TRBJ1-1	18	CASSLAGGKGHMNTEAFF
TRBV7-8	TRBJ1-1	14	CASSLARVGTEAFF
TRBV11-2	TRBJ1-1	12	CASSFGGTEAFF
TRBV7-2	TRBJ2-7	16	CASSPATLDRGYEQYF
TRBV10-2	TRBJ1-1	13	CASSGTVETEAFF
TRBV5-1	TRBJ1-6	15	CASSLEGQQNSPLHF
TRBV28	TRBJ1-6	14	CASTAGQDNSPLHF
TRBV7-2	TRBJ2-3	15	CASSTQTGAAGTQYF
TRBV6-1	TRBJ1-1	13	CASFDRGWAEAFF
TRBV4-2	TRBJ2-1	15	CASSQDAGGTNEQFF
TRBV5-1	TRBJ2-2	13	CASSLAVTGELFF
TRBV16	TRBJ1-1	14	CASSQGQGGTEAFF
TRBV6-1	TRBJ2-5	15	CASTPVRGRQETQYF
TRBV4-1	TRBJ2-7	15	CASSQEWGTGDEQYF
TRBV7-9	TRBJ2-7	15	CASSFISGGSGEQYF
TRBV5-6	TRBJ2-7	14	CASSLSRPSYEQYF
TRBV19	TRBJ1-5	13	CASSIGGDQPQHF
TRBV4-1	TRBJ2-1	12	CASSQVMNEQFF
TRBV4-3	TRBJ2-1	16	CASSQDRAGVYNEQFF
TRBV19	TRBJ2-1	15	CASSIRRGLLGEQFF
TRBV7-9	TRBJ1-2	15	CASSSRQNSGNGYTF
TRBV2	TRBJ1-2	14	CASTLEGFNYGYTF
TRBV5-1	TRBJ1-6	15	CASSLEGTGVSPLHF